The entry that follows covers one TCR beta chain sequence. One entry per CDR3 protein, called by TCRdb with MiXCR from the 5' RACE reads. The table has 350,000 to 450,000 distinct CDR3 sequences, about 15% seen once. V dropped 0 bases and J dropped 1; count of bases not matched to a gene: 6. CDR1 is SGHRS and CDR2 is YFSETQ in the germline V gene. The CDR3 sequence is 18 residues long. These data originate in a study of T-cell memory formation after mild COVID-19. Sequencing used PBMCs or a T cell subset sorted from them (not recorded which). This sequence originates from a man aged 18 to 30 who had mild COVID-19 (a few samples of this study predate the infection). Cell type and time point are not known. This chain joins TRBV5-1 and TRBJ2-1, with TRBD2 matching over 11 bases. The CDR3: CASSLDPPSGGSYNEQFF. The CDR3 bases are TGCGCCAGCAGCTTGGACCCGCCTAGCGGGGGGTCCTACAATGAGCAGTTCTTC.